This section outlines one T cell receptor beta chain sequence together with its context. These data come from a study of T cell clones after liver transplantation. Study in general: Post-transplant blood was tracked for graft-donor-reactive T cell clones identified in a pre-transplant mixed lymphocyte reaction. Graft-donor-reactive sequences were compared with third-party-reactive TCRbeta sequences from pre-transplant mixed lymphocyte reactions.

Assay used: immunoSEQ multiplex PCR; TCRdb lists only in-frame clones, some missing. The repertoire holds 75,000 to 95,000 clones, with around 80% as singletons. This sequence was found in a human patient who received a liver transplant. Some T cells could come from the graft donor. The material sequenced was CD4+ T cells from blood, taken around 50 months after liver transplant.

Written as DNA, the CDR3 is TGTGCCAGTAGCCCGACAGGGACCTACGAGCAGTACTTC. Residues: CASSPTGTYEQYF. This chain connects TRBV19 to TRBJ2-7, with TRBD1 identical over 7 bases. CDR1 is LNHDA, CDR2 SQIVND, per germline (reference sequence). V trimming: 6 bases; J trimming: 2 bases; junction bases outside the gene matches: 4. The CDR3 extends over 13 amino acids.